The sequence of this TCR beta chain was determined in a study of identical twins. TCRdb recomputed calls from the 5' RACE reads with MiXCR, one row per CDR3 protein. The sample holds hundreds of thousands of distinct CDR3 sequences, 6.1% seen once. V shed 3 bases and J shed 2 bases, with 6 bases lying between them. The CDR3 is 13 amino acids. Donors were all healthy Caucasians. This clonotype was observed at least ten times. The sequence came from a man younger than 35 in good health. V usage is TRBV12-3 or TRBV12-4 and J usage is TRBJ2-3; the D gene is possibly TRBD1 (5 bases). Sequencing input: naive T cells sorted from blood. The CDR3 loop is CASSLGHTDTQYF. CDR3 DNA sequence: TGTGCCAGCAGTTTGGGGCACACAGATACGCAGTATTTT.